The 23 T cell receptor beta chains in this list originate from one sample, sequenced in a study of early T cells in non-severe SARS-CoV-2 infection. Each CDR3 protein gets one entry after TCRdb re-called the 5' RACE reads with MiXCR. The table shows tens of thousands of distinct CDR3 sequences, with approximately 12% occurring only once. The sequencing here drew on whole blood, taken at baseline. Receptors were obtained from an adult who was a healthcare worker with PCR-confirmed SARS-CoV-2 infection or an uninfected control (not recorded which).

The chain recombines TRBV29-1 with TRBJ2-7; D gene unclear. CDR3 length: 11 residues. Deletions cut 5 bases from V and 3 bases from J, with 8 bases between. CDR1 SQVTM and CDR2 ANQGSEA come from the germline V gene. This CDR3 is CSVSYSYEQYF. CDR3 coding DNA: TGCAGCGTTTCTTACAGCTACGAGCAGTACTTC.

The chain joins TRBV10-1 to TRBJ1-1, with D hard to call. This CDR3 has 13 residues. Germline-derived CDR1 and CDR2 are WNHNN and SYGVQD (reference sequence). Trimming took off 8 bases at V and 8 bases at J, with 18 bases between the two ends. CDR3 bases: TGCGCCAGCCGGACGGACTCTTACGGGGAAGCTTTCTTT. Residues: CASRTDSYGEAFF.

DNA of the CDR3: TGTGCCAGCAGTTACGCCGACAGGCCTAGCTATGGCTACACCTTC. Translated, it gives CASSYADRPSYGYTF. V gene TRBV6-2 or TRBV6-3 combines with J gene TRBJ1-2; D might be TRBD1 (6 bases). V was shortened by 2 bases and J by 4 bases, with 14 bases between the two germline ends. Germline assignment: CDR1 MNHEY and CDR2 SVGEGT. The CDR3 runs to 15 residues.

This chain connects TRBV5-1 to TRBJ2-2; unclear D gene. The CDR3 length is 14 residues. Germline V gene lookup returns CDR1 SGHRS and CDR2 YFSETQ. V gave up 4 bases and J gave up 4 bases, with 11 bases separating them. CDR3 bases: TGCGCCAGCAGCCCCGTACTTTCCACCGGGGAGCTGTTTTTT. It translates to CASSPVLSTGELFF.

This clonotype was recorded many times. The chain recombines TRBV19 with TRBJ2-1; D is undetermined. The CDR3 consists of 14 residues. Germline V CDR1 and CDR2: LNHDA, SQIVND (reference sequence). Trimming took off 1 base at V and 7 bases at J, with 11 bases between the two ends. As DNA, the CDR3 is TGTGCCAGTAGTATAGTATTAGCCGGAAATGAGCAGTTCTTC. This gives the protein CASSIVLAGNEQFF. Supplemented by reference TRBV19 and TRBJ2-1, the full variable domain reads DGGITQSPKYLFRKEGQNVTLSCEQNLNHDAMYWYRQDPGQGLRLIYYSQIVNDFQKGDIAEGYSVSREKKESFPLTVTSAQKNPTAFYLCASSIVLAGNEQFFGPGTRLTVL.

The chain joins TRBV10-1 to TRBJ2-1; a possible D gene is TRBD2 (5 bases). The germline V gene has CDR1 WNHNN and CDR2 SYGVQD (reference sequence). The CDR3 loop spans 15 amino acids. Trimming stripped 0 bases from V and 9 bases from J, with 15 bases between. The CDR3 loop reads CASSESVARGSEQFF. CDR3 DNA sequence: TGCGCCAGCAGTGAGTCCGTGGCCCGGGGTAGTGAGCAGTTCTTC.

The CDR3 spells CASSLGQGALSNQPQHF. The CDR3 bases are TGTGCCAGCAGTTTAGGACAGGGGGCACTTAGCAATCAGCCCCAGCATTTT. This sequence joins TRBV12-3 or TRBV12-4 and TRBJ1-5; 10 nucleotides match TRBD1. V was clipped by 1 base and J by 0 bases; unmatched bases: 3. The CDR3 is 17 amino acids.

There are many counts of this clonotype. V usage is TRBV2 and J usage is TRBJ2-5; D gene uncertain. The CDR3 extends over 15 amino acids. The germline V and J ends were trimmed by 8 bases and 0 bases, with 16 bases remaining between them. Germline V gene data show CDR1 as SNHLY and CDR2 as FYNNEI. CDR3 nucleotides: TGTGCCAGCGAGATTGAGTCAGTAAACCAAGAGACCCAGTACTTC. Its translation is CASEIESVNQETQYF.

V is TRBV20-1 and J is TRBJ2-1; D not resolved. There are 11 residues in the CDR3. Trimming removed 8 bases at V and 3 bases at J, with 8 bases between. The germline V gene encodes CDR1 DFQATT and CDR2 SNEGSKA (reference sequence). The CDR3 protein is CSTPLYNEQFF. The CDR3 coding sequence is TGCAGTACCCCCCTCTACAATGAGCAGTTCTTC.

The chain uses TRBV5-1 and TRBJ2-3, with a weak D call TRBD2 (5 bases). CDR1 is SGHRS, CDR2 YFSETQ, per germline. With 8 bases removed from V and 3 bases from J, the gap between germline ends came to 16 bases. The CDR3 loop spans 14 amino acids. The CDR3 reads CASNIGSATDTQYF. CDR3 nucleotides: TGCGCCAGTAATATAGGGAGCGCGACAGATACGCAGTATTTT.

Only a few counts were recorded for this clonotype. In DNA form, the CDR3 reads TGTGCCAGCAGTCCCTCGACCCGGTCCGGAAACACCATATATTTT. Its protein product is CASSPSTRSGNTIYF. J is TRBJ1-3 and V is TRBV25-1; D not resolved. This CDR3 is 15 amino acids long. Per the germline V gene, CDR1 is MGHDK and CDR2 is SYGVNS. Trimming cost V 5 bases and J 4 bases, with 15 bases left between them.

This clonotype came up many times. This chain joins TRBV12-3 or TRBV12-4 and TRBJ1-1, with TRBD1 as a possible D gene (5 bases). This CDR3 is built from 13 residues. Trimming took off 3 bases at V and 4 bases at J, with 9 bases between the two ends. CDR3 in amino acids: CASSLNGGTEAFF. DNA for the CDR3: TGTGCCAGCAGTTTGAACGGGGGCACTGAAGCTTTCTTT.

In this sample, this clonotype turned up a few times. The chain combines TRBV28 with TRBJ1-5, with 10 bases lining up with TRBD1. The length of the CDR3 is 16 residues. V was clipped by 4 bases and J by 1 base; unmatched bases: 4. Germline V gene data show CDR1 as MDHEN and CDR2 as SYDVKM. Written as DNA, the CDR3 is TGTGCCAGCAGTTCCCCGGACAGGGGGAGCAATCAGCCCCAGCATTTT. It codes for CASSSPDRGSNQPQHF.

This clonotype was found many times. The rearrangement uses TRBV20-1 and TRBJ2-1; 11 nucleotides line up with TRBD2. CDR3 length: 15 residues. Germline CDR1 is DFQATT and CDR2 is SNEGSKA (reference sequence). V lost 0 bases, J lost 4 bases, and 2 bases stayed unmatched. CDR3 loop: CSARDRTSGYNEQFF. CDR3 sequence (DNA): TGCAGTGCTAGAGATCGGACTAGCGGGTACAATGAGCAGTTCTTC.

This sequence joins TRBV20-1 and TRBJ2-2; 10 nucleotides align to TRBD2. The CDR3 totals 14 residues. V was clipped by 4 bases and J by 4 bases; unmatched bases: 3. Looked up from germline, CDR1 is DFQATT and CDR2 is SNEGSKA (reference sequence). The CDR3 here is CSATRTSGTGELFF. The CDR3 DNA sequence: TGCAGTGCTACCCGGACTAGCGGCACCGGGGAGCTGTTTTTT.

There are many counts of this clonotype. The chain recombines TRBV6-1 with TRBJ1-2; possible D gene TRBD1, 6 bases. V was shortened by 7 bases and J by 4 bases, with 16 bases between the two germline ends. CDR3 length: 14 residues. Germline V gene lookup returns CDR1 MNHNS and CDR2 SASEGT. CDR3 in DNA: TGTGCCAGCACCGCTGGACAGCCCAGCTATGGCTACACCTTC. Translated, it gives CASTAGQPSYGYTF.

This clonotype was observed a handful of times. This rearrangement joins TRBV5-8 to TRBJ2-2; D is possibly TRBD1 or TRBD2 (6 bases each). Trimming stripped 8 bases from V and 5 bases from J, with 22 bases between. CDR3 length: 16 amino acids. Per germline, CDR1 SGHTS and CDR2 YDEGEE. The CDR3 DNA reads TGTGCCAGTGCACGACTACAGGGAGGTGGAACCGGGGAGCTGTTTTTT. Its translation: CASARLQGGGTGELFF.

This clonotype has at least ten counts. This rearrangement joins TRBV7-9 to TRBJ1-6; D may be TRBD1 (6 bases). The CDR3 consists of 14 residues. Trimming removed 1 base from V and 10 bases from J, with 11 bases in between. The V gene's germline CDR1 is SEHNR and CDR2 FQNEAQ (reference sequence). The CDR3, as DNA: TGTGCCAGCAGCTTAGGGGACATCGGGTCACCCCTCCACTTT. Protein product: CASSLGDIGSPLHF.

This clonotype has ten or more counts. J is TRBJ2-7 and V is TRBV6-6; no firm D call. The CDR3 runs to 14 residues. Looked up from germline, CDR1 is MNHNY and CDR2 is SVGAGI (reference sequence). With 0 bases removed from V and 6 bases from J, the gap between germline ends came to 12 bases. The CDR3, as DNA: TGTGCCAGCAGTTACTCCGGGTTGGGCGGCGAGCAGTACTTC. This encodes CASSYSGLGGEQYF.

This clonotype appeared a few times. The chain joins TRBV5-1 to TRBJ1-5; 7 nucleotides match TRBD1. V lost 0 bases, J lost 0 bases, and 6 bases stayed unmatched. Germline V gene data show CDR1 as SGHRS and CDR2 as YFSETQ. The CDR3 has 17 amino acids. In nucleotides, the CDR3 is TGCGCCAGCAGCTTGGTACCCACAGGGGTTAGCAATCAGCCCCAGCATTTT. This encodes CASSLVPTGVSNQPQHF.

This clonotype was seen only a few times. The CDR3 here is CSVVKGNTEAFF. As DNA, the CDR3 is TGCAGCGTTGTTAAGGGGAACACTGAAGCTTTCTTT. V is TRBV29-1 and J is TRBJ1-1; unclear D gene. Trimming stripped 4 bases from V and 1 base from J, with 7 bases between. The CDR3 has 12 amino acids. Germline V gene lookup returns CDR1 SQVTM and CDR2 ANQGSEA.

This chain links TRBV2 with TRBJ1-1, with 7 bases identical to TRBD1. V lost 2 bases to trimming and J lost 5 bases; unmatched junction nucleotides: 5. CDR3 length equals 14 residues. From germline, CDR1 is SNHLY and CDR2 FYNNEI. As DNA, the CDR3 is TGTGCCAGCAGTGAAAGGAACAGGGGAACTGAAGCTTTCTTT. Translating it yields CASSERNRGTEAFF.

This clonotype came up a few times. This chain joins TRBV18 and TRBJ2-1; D tentatively reads TRBD1 or TRBD2 (6 bases each). Trimming pared 2 bases from V and 3 bases from J, leaving 17 bases between. Germline CDR1 KGHSH, CDR2 LQKENI. This CDR3 has 17 residues. CDR3 in amino acids: CASSPTRGTIDYNEQFF. Here the CDR3 DNA reads TGTGCCAGCTCACCAACTCGGGGGACAATCGACTACAATGAGCAGTTCTTC.